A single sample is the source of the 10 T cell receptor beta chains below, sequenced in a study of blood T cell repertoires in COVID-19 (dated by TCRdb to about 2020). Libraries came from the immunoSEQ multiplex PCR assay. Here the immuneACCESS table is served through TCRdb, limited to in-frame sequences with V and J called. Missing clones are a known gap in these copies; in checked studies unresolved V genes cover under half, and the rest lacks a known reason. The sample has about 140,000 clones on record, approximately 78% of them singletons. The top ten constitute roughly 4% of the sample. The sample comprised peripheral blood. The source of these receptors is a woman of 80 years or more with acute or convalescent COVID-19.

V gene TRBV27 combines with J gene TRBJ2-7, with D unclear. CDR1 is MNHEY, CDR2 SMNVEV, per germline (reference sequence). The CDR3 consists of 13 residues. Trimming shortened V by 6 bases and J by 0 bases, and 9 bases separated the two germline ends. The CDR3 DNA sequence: TGTGCCAGCAGCTCGGGTAGCTCCTACGAGCAGTACTTC. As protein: CASSSGSSYEQYF.

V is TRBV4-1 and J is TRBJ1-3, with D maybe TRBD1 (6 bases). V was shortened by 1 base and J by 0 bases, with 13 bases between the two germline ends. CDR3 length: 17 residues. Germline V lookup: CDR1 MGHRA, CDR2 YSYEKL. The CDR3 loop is CASSQVLVRGSGNTIYF. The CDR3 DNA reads TGCGCCAGCAGCCAAGTCTTGGTCAGGGGCTCTGGAAACACCATATATTTT.

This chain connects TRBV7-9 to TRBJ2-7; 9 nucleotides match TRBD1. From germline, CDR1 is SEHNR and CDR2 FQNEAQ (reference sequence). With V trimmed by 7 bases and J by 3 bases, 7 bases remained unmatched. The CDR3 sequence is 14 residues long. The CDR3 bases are TGTGCCAGCACCGGGGACAGGGCTAACTACGAGCAGTACTTC. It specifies CASTGDRANYEQYF.

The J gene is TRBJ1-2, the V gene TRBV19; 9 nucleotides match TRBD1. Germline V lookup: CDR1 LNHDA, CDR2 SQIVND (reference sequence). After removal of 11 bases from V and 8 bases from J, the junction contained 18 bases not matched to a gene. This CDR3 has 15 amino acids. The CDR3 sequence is CASQNPNRGPRGYTF. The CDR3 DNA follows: TGTGCCTCACAAAACCCAAACAGGGGGCCTCGCGGCTACACCTTC. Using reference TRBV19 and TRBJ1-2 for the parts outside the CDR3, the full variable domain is DGGITQSPKYLFRKEGQNVTLSCEQNLNHDAMYWYRQDPGQGLRLIYYSQIVNDFQKGDIAEGYSVSREKKESFPLTVTSAQKNPTAFYLCASQNPNRGPRGYTFGSGTRLTVV.

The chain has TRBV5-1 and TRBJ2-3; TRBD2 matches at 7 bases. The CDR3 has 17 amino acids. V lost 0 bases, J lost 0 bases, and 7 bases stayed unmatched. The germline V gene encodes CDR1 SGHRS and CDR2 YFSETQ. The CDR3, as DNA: TGCGCCAGCAGCTTGGCTGAGGGACTATCAAGCACAGATACGCAGTATTTT. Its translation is CASSLAEGLSSTDTQYF. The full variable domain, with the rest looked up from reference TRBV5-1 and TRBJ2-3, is KAGVTQTPRYLIKTRGQQVTLSCSPISGHRSVSWYQQTPGQGLQFLFEYFSETQRNKGNFPGRFSGRQFSNSRSEMNVSTLELGDSALYLCASSLAEGLSSTDTQYFGPGTRLTVL.

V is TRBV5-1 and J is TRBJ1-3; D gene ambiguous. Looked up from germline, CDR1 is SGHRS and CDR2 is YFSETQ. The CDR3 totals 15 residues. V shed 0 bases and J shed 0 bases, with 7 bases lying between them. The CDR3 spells CASSLVGISGNTIYF. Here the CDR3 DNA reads TGCGCCAGCAGCTTGGTCGGGATCTCTGGAAACACCATATATTTT.

CDR3 DNA sequence: TGTGCCAGCAGCAAAGAGGTGCGGGAGCTAGCCAAAAACATTCAGTACTTC. It codes for CASSKEVRELAKNIQYF. The chain joins TRBV21-1 to TRBJ2-4; the table's D call TRBD2 went unverified against the DNA. TRBV21-1 is annotated as a pseudogene. The CDR3 extends over 17 amino acids.

The CDR3 spells CATQKGQDYEQYF. CDR3 coding DNA: TGTGCCACCCAGAAGGGACAGGACTACGAGCAGTACTTC. V usage is TRBV19 and J usage is TRBJ2-7, with TRBD1 identical over 8 bases. The CDR3 runs to 13 residues. The ends lost 10 bases at V and 3 bases at J; junction bases unmatched: 8. Germline CDR1 LNHDA, CDR2 SQIVND (reference sequence).

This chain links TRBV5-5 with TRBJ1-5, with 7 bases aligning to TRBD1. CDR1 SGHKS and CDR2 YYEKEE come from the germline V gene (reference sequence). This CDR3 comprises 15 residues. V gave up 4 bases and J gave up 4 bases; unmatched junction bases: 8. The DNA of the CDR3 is TGTGCCAGCAGCCCACAGGCAGGGGGGAATCAGCCCCAGCATTTT. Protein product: CASSPQAGGNQPQHF. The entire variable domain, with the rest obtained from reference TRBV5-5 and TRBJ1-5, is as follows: DAGVTQSPTHLIKTRGQQVTLRCSPISGHKSVSWYQQVLGQGPQFIFQYYEKEERGRGNFPDRFSARQFPNYSSELNVNALLLGDSALYLCASSPQAGGNQPQHFGDGTRLSIL.

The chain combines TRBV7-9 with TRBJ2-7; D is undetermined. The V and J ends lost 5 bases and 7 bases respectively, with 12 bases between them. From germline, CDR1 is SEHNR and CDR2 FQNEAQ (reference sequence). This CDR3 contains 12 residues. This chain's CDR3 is CASSLSTGEQYF. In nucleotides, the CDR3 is TGTGCCAGCAGCCTCTCGACCGGGGAGCAGTACTTC. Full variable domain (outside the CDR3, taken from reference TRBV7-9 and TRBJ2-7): DTGVSQNPRHKITKRGQNVTFRCDPISEHNRLYWYRQTLGQGPEFLTYFQNEAQLEKSRLLSDRFSAERPKGSFSTLEIQRTEQGDSAMYLCASSLSTGEQYFGPGTRLTVT.